This T cell receptor (beta chain) was sequenced during a study of long-term antiretroviral therapy in people with HIV (dated by TCRdb to 2022 to 2024). Context from the whole study: The earliest samples were collected roughly a decade before the 2015 WHO recommendation for immediate ART, at a time when ART was usually postponed until CD4 counts fell. Whether ART initiation and durable HIV suppression were associated with changes in peripheral blood TRB repertoire composition and diversity was tested in a retrospective serial study. About 40% of the roughly 30 participants with HIV were female. The cohort contributed fewer than 200 cryopreserved PBMC samples from 30 adults with confirmed HIV infection, collected serially over a mean of around six years (range 1-12). Test extractions of a monoclonal T-cell line alongside 33 polyclonal samples showed no cross-contamination during QIAcube processing. On the study overall, not on this receptor specifically: The samples span the years 2004 to 2017, and the ART regimens used may be less effective than current regimens. Since PBMC availability was limited, sequencing covered only the TCR beta chain, with no alpha chain pairing. A significant increase in TRB diversity was found to be associated with ART initiation, although TRB diversity was observed to remain significantly below that of transplant donor controls even after long-term ART. Because cell numbers in pre-ART samples were limited, unsorted PBMC were profiled instead of sorted CD4+ and CD8+ T cells. Inferences about post-ART repertoire changes are limited because no data were available on ART adherence, viral resistance or therapy changes. The repertoire was dominated across all time points by expanded TRB clones identified before ART initiation, although this dominance was seen to fluctuate and to decrease in many PLHIV after ART. Compared with controls, HIV repertoires had narrower CDR3 length ranges, and the network structure pointed to an antigen-experienced repertoire that shifted only slightly toward naive after ART.

To be included, a participant needed at least one PBMC sample from before ART initiation plus at least two post-ART samples. Treatment was received in the United States of America by all participants with HIV. Before DNA extraction, cryopreserved samples of roughly 0.9-11 million PBMC were thawed and then washed. At the time of the earliest PBMC sample for each participant with HIV, ages ranged from 23 to 54 years. Each participant contributed PBMC samples from 1-4 timepoints before ART initiation and 2-8 timepoints after ART initiation, with a median of 7 samples. For every participant, serial HIV viral load, CD4+ T-cell count, ART history and demographic data were obtained. Genomic DNA was extracted from unsorted PBMC with a Qiagen kit on a QIAcube, with processing performed in batches of 12 samples. From cysteine to phenylalanine, the CDR3 is 16 amino acids long. Just the 48-base CDR3 DNA is kept, in frame starting at base 1. V is pared back by 2 bases and J by 8 bases, with 19 bases lying between the germline termini. The germline V gene supplies CDR1 SGHRS and CDR2 YFSETQ.

Comment on this clone: This receptor's antigen is unknown. The record has no base qualities; no much larger clone is one base away.

The immunoSEQ hsTCRB v3.0 assay was used at survey level resolution to sequence the TRB variable region. A depth of roughly 35,000-55,000 T-cell genomes per sample was targeted for TRB sequencing. An Illumina MiSeq with a v3 150-cycle kit was used to sequence the pooled TRB libraries. Turning to the authors' computational methods: Analysis of repertoires was carried out in R inside a reproducible Nextflow workflow spanning QC, data transformation and analysis. Custom analyses were implemented in LymphoSeq2, an R package for AIRR-Seq data exploration. After excluding a handful of samples that yielded fewer than 5000 total TRB sequences, 150 to 200 HIV repertoires remained for analysis. Of the roughly 180 retained HIV repertoires, over 55 were collected before and more than 120 after ART initiation. Repertoires were downsampled to 5000 TRB nucleotide sequences, with summary statistics averaged over 100 downsampling iterations. The analysis kept only TRB sequences whose CDR3 regions were at least seven amino acids long. A Shannon entropy-derived clonality score and the Gini coefficient were used to measure diversity. In the repertoire networks, any two of the top 5000 CDR3 amino acid sequences were connected whenever the two sequences differed by an edit distance of one. Antigen specificity groups and MHC restriction were predicted for TRB CDR3 amino acid sequences with GLIPH2. CDR3 amino acid sequences were matched against VDJdb and McPAS-TCR to flag known CMV, EBV, HIV or tissue antigen associations. Pre-ART, post-ART and control groups were compared with Wilcoxon signed-rank tests and Holm-Bonferroni correction. In TCRdb, the immuneACCESS table is reduced to in-frame sequences with V and J assigned. These tables do not hold every clone; where another copy was compared, an unresolved V gene accounts for under half, and the others remain unexplained. The V and J calls and the clone size are those of that table, but D and trimming were determined from the DNA. The sample table records about 34,000 clones; approximately 95% of these occur just once. Clones ranked in the top ten supply about 3.5% of the sample.

Sequenced here: unsorted PBMCs, sampled 5 to 5.5 years after starting antiretroviral therapy. The chain is made from TRBV5-1 and TRBJ2-2; the D call is possibly TRBD1 or TRBD2, each sharing 6 bases. The receptor comes from a woman aged 45-65 years with HIV. CDR3 reads: CASSLRDPGARGELFF. The DNA reads as follows: TGCGCCAGCAGCTTACGGGACCCGGGGGCCCGGGGGGAGCTGTTTTTT.